This entry concerns a single T cell receptor beta chain. The target of this receptor is not known. Base qualities were left out, and no much larger clone turns up one base away. This sample is part of a study of vaccination and CD4 T cells after COVID-19 (dated by TCRdb to the early 2020s). As for the study more broadly: Every convalescent patient had a positive nasal swab PCR test for SARS-CoV-2, with mild disease in under ten patients and severe disease in one. Six males and four females were included in the convalescent cohort, with two Hispanic individuals, seven Caucasians, two Asians and one multiracial person represented. Post-COVID blood samples were collected from convalescent patients a median of around 100 days after diagnosis, with a range of about 30 to 170 days. Two doses of either the Pfizer-BioNTech BNT162b2 vaccine (n=8) or the Moderna mRNA-1273 vaccine (n=2) were administered to participants. In ten to eleven COVID-19 convalescent patients and a few infection-naive healthy vaccine recipients, the spike-specific CD4+ TCR repertoire before mRNA vaccination was compared with the repertoire after mRNA vaccination. In control cultures, a CEFX viral epitope pool was used as positive control, an HIV-1 Nef peptide pool was used as negative control, or no peptide was added. Post-vaccine blood samples were collected a median of around 2.5 months after the second vaccine dose, ranging from about 14 to 241 days. Culture stimuli were overlapping spike peptide pools from SARS-CoV-2 and from the common cold coronaviruses HCoV-NL63, HCoV-OC43 and HCoV-229E.

Study-level results and caveats: Although the median number of SARS-CoV-2-reactive clonotypes went up from some 23 after infection to 35 to 40 after vaccination, the increase was not significant. In convalescent patients, a median approximately 83% of post-vaccine SARS-CoV-2-reactive clones were detected only after vaccination, and vaccine-specific priming was suggested by this finding. Relatively few convalescent patients were included in the study, and early timepoints after natural infection were not analyzed. Of the vaccine-specific clones found in convalescent patients, nearly all (304 of 307) were mono-reactive for SARS-CoV-2 spike instead of being cross-reactive with common cold coronaviruses.

This sample's treatment or condition label indicates: approximately nine-day PBMC culture with coronavirus spike peptide pools or control peptides (ViraFEST assay). The study used the ViraFEST assay, which expanded antigen-specific T cells with peptide pools and then identified expanded clonotypes by TCR sequencing. The positive SARS-CoV-2 PCR tests of the convalescent patients were dated from March to December 2020, before the Alpha, Beta and Delta variants emerged in the United States. Each well held 2.2 million or so PBMCs cultured in IMDM containing roughly 5% human AB serum and approximately 10 IU/ml IL-2, with about 10 ug/ml peptide pools added. On days 3 and 7, half of the culture medium was replaced with fresh IL-2-containing medium. Once the cells had been in culture for 10 days, the EasySep CD4+ T cell isolation kit was used to isolate CD4+ T cells by negative selection. Ficoll-Paque Plus gradient centrifugation was used to isolate PBMCs from whole blood, and the isolated PBMCs were then either used fresh or cryopreserved at -140C. In general, triplicate wells were set up for every culture condition.

Measured from the cysteine to the phenylalanine, the CDR3 is 14 residues long. Only the CDR3 DNA stays, 42 bases, in frame from base 1. V is clipped by 4 bases and J by 3 bases, and the sequence between their germline boundaries is 9 bases long. CDR1 and CDR2 are read off the germline V gene (reference sequence) as SEHNR and FQNEAQ. Receptor amplification or capture employed PCR. DNA from cultured CD4+ T cells underwent TCR sequencing with the Oncomine TCR Beta short-read assay at the Johns Hopkins FTIC core. The QIAamp micro DNA kit was used to extract genomic DNA from the cultured CD4+ T cells. The Oncomine TCR Beta libraries from cultured CD4+ T cells were pooled using unique dual indexes and then sequenced on an Illumina iSeq 100. In the source study's methods: Non-productive sequences were removed, and CDR3s not starting with C, not ending with F or W, or shorter than 7 amino acids were discarded. The MANAFEST web application was used to identify antigen-specific clonotypes by comparing peptide-stimulated wells against reference wells and other culture wells. For a clone to be called positive, the clone needed an FDR below 0.05, an odds ratio above 5, and a productive frequency above 0.1% in at least two of three replicate wells. Cross-reactive clonotypes were defined as significantly expanded in both SARS-CoV-2 spike wells and at least one common cold coronavirus spike condition. CDR3 homology was assessed with Levenshtein distances (stringdist) and unrooted phylogenetic trees (ape) in R version 3.6.1. TCRdb redid the processing of the public reads, applying fastp at Q25 and MiXCR, and retained in-frame beta chains. Each record represents a unique CDR3 protein, reported with the most common genes and DNA among its rows. TCRdb assigned the V and J calls; the authors' analysis was not used. The sample data list 15,000 to 20,000 distinct CDR3 sequences, and around half of these were observed just once. The ten largest make up 4% to 4.5% of the sample.

The specimen sequenced was CD4+ T cells from blood, cultured in vitro. The rearranged segments are TRBV7-9 and TRBJ2-2; D gene: possibly TRBD1, on 5 matching bases. This sequence was found in a human donor who had recovered from COVID-19. The CDR3 protein is CASSSDRHTGELFF. The sequenced DNA is TGTGCCAGCAGCTCTGACAGACACACCGGGGAGCTGTTTTTT.